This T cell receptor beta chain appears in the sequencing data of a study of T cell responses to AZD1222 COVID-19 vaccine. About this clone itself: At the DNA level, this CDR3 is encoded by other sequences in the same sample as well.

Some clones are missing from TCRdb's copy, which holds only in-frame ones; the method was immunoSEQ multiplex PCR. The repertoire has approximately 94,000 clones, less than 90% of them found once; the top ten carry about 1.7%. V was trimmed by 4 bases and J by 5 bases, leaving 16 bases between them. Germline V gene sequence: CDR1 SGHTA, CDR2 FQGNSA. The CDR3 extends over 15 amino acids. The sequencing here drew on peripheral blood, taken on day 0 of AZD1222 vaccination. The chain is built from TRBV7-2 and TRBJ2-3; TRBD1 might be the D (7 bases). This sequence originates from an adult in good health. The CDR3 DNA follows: TGTGCCAGCAGCTCCCGGGGGCAGGGGGTAGATACGCAGTATTTT. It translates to CASSSRGQGVDTQYF.